Here is one T cell receptor (beta chain) with its context. Per the germline V gene, CDR1 is WSHSY and CDR2 is SAAADI. V was shortened by 2 bases and J by 3 bases, with 17 bases between the two germline ends. The CDR3 length is 16 residues. This entry comes from a study of blood T cell repertoires in COVID-19. Whole-study context: The United States, Italy and Spain were the sources of the acute and convalescent COVID-19 samples. T cells, B-cell-depleted T cells, or PBMCs provided the cDNA or gDNA that served as material.

In the original analysis: How many nucleated cells were present was estimated from reference gene primer amplification. The protocol was immunoSEQ multiplex PCR, while the TCRdb copy is restricted to in-frame clones and leaves out a portion. V, J and clone size derive from that table, while D and trimming were established from the DNA sequence. The data hold approximately 140,000 clones, with approximately 88% observed a single time. The chain joins TRBV10-2 to TRBJ2-7; the D gene is possibly TRBD2 (5 bases). Sequencing used peripheral blood. The sequence derives from a woman of 80 years or more with acute or convalescent COVID-19. The CDR3: CASSERAGARVYEQYF. Written as DNA, the CDR3 is TGCGCCAGCAGTGAGCGCGCCGGAGCGAGGGTCTACGAGCAGTACTTC.